The clone carrying this T cell receptor beta chain was observed once. The CDR3 has 15 amino acids. Germline V lookup: CDR1 MNHEY, CDR2 SVGEGT. V lost 6 bases and J 2 bases, leaving 11 bases between the germline ends. This specimen belongs to a study of blood T cell repertoires in COVID-19. Sequenced by immunoSEQ multiplex PCR; TCRdb stores in-frame clones only, minus some. This repertoire shows hundreds of thousands of clones, around 90% found once; its top ten account for 1.2%. The TCR was taken from a man between 25 and 39 years old who had recovered from COVID-19. The sample consisted of PBMCs or T cells enriched from blood (not recorded which). The chain couples TRBV6-2 or TRBV6-3 to TRBJ2-6; D might be TRBD2 (6 bases). CDR3 in DNA: TGTGCCAGCAGCCGGGGCGGGGCTGGGGCCAACGTCCTGACTTTC. Translating gives CASSRGGAGANVLTF.